These T cell receptor beta chains were read from a single sample in a study of CD8+ T cells in alopecia areata. Generated by immunoSEQ multiplex PCR, the TCRdb table keeps only in-frame clones and is missing some. The sample records 200,000 or so clones, approximately 38% being singletons. The sample consisted of CD4+ T cells sorted from blood, taken at roughly week 30, from a patient treated with tofacitinib. The receptors come from a human donor with alopecia areata. Each CDR3 is given without its conserved first and last residue.

v_call	j_call	cdr3_aa
TRBV7-6	TRBJ2-7	ASSLDAGYSYEQY
TRBV18	TRBJ2-3	ASSPPGAQRTDTQY
TRBV29-1	TRBJ1-2	SASQGAGGYT
TRBV10-3	TRBJ1-4	AISDSYNEKLF
TRBV6-5	TRBJ2-1	ASSYPTSGRHNEQF
TRBV19	TRBJ1-5	ASSSRQGGNQPQH
TRBV6-5	TRBJ1-5	ASSYDQYSNQPQH
TRBV6-1	TRBJ1-4	ASTDGSTNEKLF
TRBV7-2	TRBJ1-5	ASSHRDRGQPQH
TRBV5-1	TRBJ2-2	ASRKSGTSGPVGELF
TRBV30	TRBJ2-3	AWSALGVQGDTQY
TRBV18	TRBJ1-3	ASSPLDSSNTIY
TRBV30	TRBJ1-3	AWTPGDSSSGNTIY
TRBV5-1	TRBJ1-1	ASSFSDTEAF
TRBV29-1	TRBJ2-1	SVEALYYNEQF
TRBV6-1	TRBJ2-6	ASSDRGATSGANVLT
TRBV2	TRBJ1-4	ASSEGRGSEKLF
TRBV7-9	TRBJ2-7	ASSSLTGAYEQY
TRBV20-1	TRBJ2-7	SARGPYEQY
TRBV9	TRBJ2-5	ASSPSGYQETQY
TRBV29-1	TRBJ1-1	SVDPDLGF
TRBV30	TRBJ2-1	AWRGQSSYNEQF
TRBV10-2	TRBJ2-4	ASSDKNIQY
TRBV30	TRBJ1-2	AWNQGLTNYGYT
TRBV5-1	TRBJ1-1	ASSLARGIDTEAF
TRBV12-5	TRBJ2-1	ASGQTGINEQF
TRBV7-3	TRBJ2-7	ASSFTGGPYEQY
TRBV7-2	TRBJ2-5	ASSFNTAGHWETQY
TRBV7-8	TRBJ2-3	ASSRSSGGQADTQY
TRBV2	TRBJ1-1	ASDVNAEAF
TRBV2	TRBJ2-1	ASSLQGALYNEQF
TRBV6-6	TRBJ1-5	ASSPVGGAIQPQH
TRBV27	TRBJ2-3	ASSPNRGLVADTQY
TRBV28	TRBJ2-7	ASSRGGSEQGEQY
TRBV9	TRBJ2-3	ASSVGNSGSTDTQY
TRBV5-5	TRBJ1-5	ASRNTGSGNQPQH
TRBV5-1	TRBJ1-5	ASSLGTGNQPQH
TRBV5-6	TRBJ2-7	ASSVLAGLSMQQY
TRBV9	TRBJ2-7	ASSVAGLSYEQY
TRBV2	TRBJ1-1	ASSVSHRVNTEAF
TRBV27	TRBJ2-7	ASSYGGRATYEQY
TRBV5-1	TRBJ2-7	ASSLEGASYEQY
TRBV9	TRBJ1-3	ASSLQQGTGNTIY
TRBV5-1	TRBJ2-3	ASSLARTGLTDTQY
TRBV4-1	TRBJ1-1	ASSQEGRTVNTEAF
TRBV27	TRBJ2-7	ASSSFGTGKYEQY
TRBV2	TRBJ2-5	ASMYQETQY
TRBV6-5	TRBJ1-5	ASSLSRAGNQPQH
TRBV5-4	TRBJ1-4	ASSLGRQTSNEKLF
TRBV29-1	TRBJ2-7	SAPPGVGYEQY
TRBV30	TRBJ2-4	AWSSLFGEEKNIQY